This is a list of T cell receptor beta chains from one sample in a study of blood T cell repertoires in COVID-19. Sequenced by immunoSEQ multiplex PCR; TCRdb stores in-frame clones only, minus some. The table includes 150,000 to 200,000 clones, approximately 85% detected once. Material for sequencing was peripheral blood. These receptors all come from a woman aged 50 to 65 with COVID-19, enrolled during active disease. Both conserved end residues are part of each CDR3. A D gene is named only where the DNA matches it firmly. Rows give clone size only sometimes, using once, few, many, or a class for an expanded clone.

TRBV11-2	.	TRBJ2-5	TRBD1	CASSRGQGRETQYF	TGTGCCAGCAGCCGGGGACAGGGGCGGGAGACCCAGTACTTC
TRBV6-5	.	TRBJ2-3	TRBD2	CASRSGGAAYTQYF	TGTGCCAGCAGAAGCGGGGGGGCCGCATATACGCAGTATTTT
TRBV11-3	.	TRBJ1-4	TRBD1	CASSLGGTAEKLFF	TGTGCCAGCAGCTTAGGGGGGACAGCTGAAAAACTGTTTTTT
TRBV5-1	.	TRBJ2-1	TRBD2	CASSSGTSGYNEQFF	TGCGCCAGCAGCTCCGGGACTAGCGGATACAATGAGCAGTTCTTC
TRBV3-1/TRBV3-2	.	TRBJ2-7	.	CASSPAYSEGSGEQYF	TGTGCCAGCAGCCCCGCCTACAGCGAGGGCTCGGGGGAGCAGTACTTC
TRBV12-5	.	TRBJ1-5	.	CASMPPGYNQPQHF	TGTGCTAGTATGCCCCCAGGCTACAATCAGCCCCAGCATTTT
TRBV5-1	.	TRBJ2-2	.	CASSPDRLNTGELFF	TGCGCCAGCAGCCCAGACAGGTTAAACACCGGGGAGCTGTTTTTT
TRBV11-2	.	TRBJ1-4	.	CASSLDRGGNEKLFF	TGTGCCAGCAGCTTAGATAGGGGAGGTAATGAAAAACTGTTTTTT
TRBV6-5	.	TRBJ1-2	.	CASSYSAEYGYTF	TGTGCCAGCAGTTACTCGGCTGAATATGGCTACACCTTC
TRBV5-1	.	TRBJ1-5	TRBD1	CASSPDRDGQPQHF	TGCGCCAGCAGCCCGGACAGGGACGGTCAGCCCCAGCATTTT
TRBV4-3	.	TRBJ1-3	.	CASSQGKDSSGNTIYF	TGCGCCAGCAGCCAAGGGAAGGACAGCTCTGGAAACACCATATATTTT
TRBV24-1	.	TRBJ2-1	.	CATSLGGQVSHMPGPGAAYNEQFF	TGTGCCACCAGTTTAGGCGGACAGGTTTCCCACATGCCCGGCCCGGGGGCGGCCTACAATGAGCAGTTCTTC
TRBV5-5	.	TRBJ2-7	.	CASTLGGGVEQYF	TGTGCCAGCACCCTGGGAGGGGGGGTCGAGCAGTACTTC
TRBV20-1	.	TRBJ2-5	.	CSAKRRETQYF	TGCAGCGCTAAGCGTCGGGAGACCCAGTACTTC
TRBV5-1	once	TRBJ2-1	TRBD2	CASSLVTSGGNEQFF	TGCGCCAGCAGCTTGGTCACTAGCGGGGGCAATGAGCAGTTCTTC
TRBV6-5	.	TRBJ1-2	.	CASTQGPDYGYTF	TGTGCCAGCACTCAGGGGCCGGACTATGGCTACACCTTC
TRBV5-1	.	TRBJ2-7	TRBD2	CASSQGLAGGQESYEQYF	TGCGCCAGCAGCCAGGGACTAGCGGGGGGGCAGGAGTCCTACGAGCAGTACTTC
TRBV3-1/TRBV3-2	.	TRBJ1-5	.	CASSQEVGGNQPQHF	TGTGCCAGCAGCCAAGAGGTAGGGGGAAATCAGCCCCAGCATTTT
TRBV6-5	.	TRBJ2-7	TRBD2	CASSYGLAGAYEQYF	TGTGCCAGCAGTTACGGACTAGCGGGGGCCTACGAGCAGTACTTC
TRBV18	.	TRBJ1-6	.	CASSPDTSSSPLHF	TGTGCCAGCTCCCCGGACACGTCAAGCTCACCCCTCCACTTT
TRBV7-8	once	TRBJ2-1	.	CASSLASGTAHKNEQFF	TGTGCCAGCAGCTTAGCGTCTGGGACTGCCCATAAGAACGAGCAGTTCTTC
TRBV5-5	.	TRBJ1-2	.	CASSSDSNYGYTF	TGTGCCAGCAGCTCGGACAGTAACTATGGCTACACCTTC
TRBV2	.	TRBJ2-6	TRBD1	CASSPGTGNSGANVLTF	TGTGCCAGCAGTCCGGGGACAGGGAACTCTGGGGCCAACGTCCTGACTTTC
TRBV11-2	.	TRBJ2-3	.	CASRPTGGGYTDTQYF	TGTGCCAGCAGACCAACAGGGGGGGGATACACAGATACGCAGTATTTT
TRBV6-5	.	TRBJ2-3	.	CATSSQSPTDTQYF	TGTGCCACCTCCTCCCAGTCCCCCACAGATACGCAGTATTTT
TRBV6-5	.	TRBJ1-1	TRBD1	CASRDGQGWNTEAFF	TGTGCCAGCAGGGATGGACAGGGTTGGAACACTGAAGCTTTCTTT
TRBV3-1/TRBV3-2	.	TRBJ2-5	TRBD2	CASSLRLAGGQETQYF	TGTGCCAGCAGCCTTCGACTAGCGGGGGGCCAAGAGACCCAGTACTTC
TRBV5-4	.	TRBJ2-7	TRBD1	CASSSDRGFYEQYF	TGTGCCAGCAGCTCCGACAGGGGGTTCTACGAGCAGTACTTC
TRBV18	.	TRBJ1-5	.	CASSRGSLGVRNQPQHF	TGTGCCAGCTCACGAGGATCTTTAGGGGTTCGGAATCAGCCCCAGCATTTT
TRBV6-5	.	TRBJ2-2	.	CASSYSKGRSTGELFF	TGTGCCAGCAGTTACTCGAAAGGGAGGAGCACCGGGGAGCTGTTTTTT
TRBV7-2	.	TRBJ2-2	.	CASSLFSTGELFF	TGTGCCAGCAGCTTATTCAGCACCGGGGAGCTGTTTTTT
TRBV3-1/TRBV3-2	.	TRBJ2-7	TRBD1	CASSDTGAEQYF	TGTGCCAGCAGCGACACAGGGGCCGAGCAGTACTTC
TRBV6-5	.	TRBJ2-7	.	CASSYGTPSSYEQYF	TGTGCCAGCAGTTACGGGACTCCGAGCTCCTACGAGCAGTACTTC
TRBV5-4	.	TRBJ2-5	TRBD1	CASSLGQGRETQYF	TGTGCCAGCAGCTTGGGACAGGGCCGGGAGACCCAGTACTTC
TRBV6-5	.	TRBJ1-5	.	CASRETESSNQPQHF	TGTGCCAGCAGGGAGACAGAATCCAGCAATCAGCCCCAGCATTTT
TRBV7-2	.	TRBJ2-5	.	CASSPQAGGPIETQYF	TGTGCCAGCAGCCCCCAAGCCGGGGGGCCCATAGAGACCCAGTACTTC
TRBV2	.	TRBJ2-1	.	CASIKEKANNEQFF	TGTGCCAGCATAAAGGAGAAGGCTAACAATGAGCAGTTCTTC
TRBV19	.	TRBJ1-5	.	CASSTGRVSPQHF	TGTGCCAGTAGTACAGGGAGGGTGTCGCCCCAGCATTTT
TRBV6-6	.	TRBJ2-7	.	CASAGRWSSYEQYF	TGTGCCAGCGCGGGGCGGTGGAGCTCCTACGAGCAGTACTTC
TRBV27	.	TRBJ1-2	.	CASSRGEDYGYTF	TGTGCCAGCAGCCGGGGGGAGGACTATGGCTACACCTTC
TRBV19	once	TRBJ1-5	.	CASSTTGYSNQPQHF	TGTGCCAGTAGTACGACAGGTTATAGCAATCAGCCCCAGCATTTT
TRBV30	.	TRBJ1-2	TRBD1	CAWSRDRGVTNYGYTF	TGTGCCTGGAGTCGGGACAGGGGGGTGACTAACTATGGCTACACCTTC
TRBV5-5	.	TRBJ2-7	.	CASSWTVSYEQYF	TGTGCCAGCAGCTGGACTGTCTCCTACGAGCAGTACTTC
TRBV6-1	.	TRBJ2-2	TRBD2	CASSAGTSGYTGELFF	TGTGCCAGCAGTGCCGGGACTAGCGGGTACACCGGGGAGCTGTTTTTT
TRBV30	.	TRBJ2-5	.	CAWSESYQETQYF	TGTGCCTGGAGTGAATCGTACCAAGAGACCCAGTACTTC
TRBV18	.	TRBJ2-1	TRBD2	CASSPLSGGNEQFF	TGTGCCAGCTCACCACTTTCGGGGGGCAATGAGCAGTTCTTC
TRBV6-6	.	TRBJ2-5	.	CASSYSGGRETQYF	TGTGCCAGCAGTTACTCGGGGGGGCGGGAGACCCAGTACTTC
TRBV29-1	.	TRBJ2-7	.	CSVEDEQGIHEQYF	TGCAGCGTTGAAGATGAGCAGGGCATCCACGAGCAGTACTTC
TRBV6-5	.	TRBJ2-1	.	CASSYSDSSYNEQFF	TGTGCCAGCAGTTACTCTGACTCCTCCTACAATGAGCAGTTCTTC